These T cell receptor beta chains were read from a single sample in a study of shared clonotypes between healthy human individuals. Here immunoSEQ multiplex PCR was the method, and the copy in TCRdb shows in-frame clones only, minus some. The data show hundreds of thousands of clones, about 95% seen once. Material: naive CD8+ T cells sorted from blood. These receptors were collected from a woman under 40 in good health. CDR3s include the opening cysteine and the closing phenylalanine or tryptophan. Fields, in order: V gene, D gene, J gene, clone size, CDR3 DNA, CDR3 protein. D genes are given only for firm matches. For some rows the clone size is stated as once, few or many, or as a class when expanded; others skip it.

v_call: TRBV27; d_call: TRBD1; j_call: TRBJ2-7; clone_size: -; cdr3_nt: TGTGCCAGCAGTTTAGGGACAGGGGGTGGCGAGCAGTACTTC; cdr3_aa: CASSLGTGGGEQYF
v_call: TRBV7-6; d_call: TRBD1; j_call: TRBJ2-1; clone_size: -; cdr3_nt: TGTGCCAGCAGCTTGGGACAGGGGGGACCCAATGAGCAGTTCTTC; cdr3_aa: CASSLGQGGPNEQFF
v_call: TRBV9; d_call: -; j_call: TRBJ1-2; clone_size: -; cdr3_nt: TGTGCCAGCAGCGGCCCTGGACGTTACTATGGCTACACCTTC; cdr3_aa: CASSGPGRYYGYTF
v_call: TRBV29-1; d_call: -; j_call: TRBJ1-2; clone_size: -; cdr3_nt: TGCAGCGCCAACTACGGGTCTATAGCTAACTATGGCTACACCTTC; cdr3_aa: CSANYGSIANYGYTF
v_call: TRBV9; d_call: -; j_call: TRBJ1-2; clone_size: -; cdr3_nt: TGTGCCAGCAGCGGCGGACAGAACTATGGCTACACCTTC; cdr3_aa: CASSGGQNYGYTF
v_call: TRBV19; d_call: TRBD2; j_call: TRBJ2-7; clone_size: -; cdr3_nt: TGTGCCAGTAGTGTGGGACTAGCCTACTACGAGCAGTACTTC; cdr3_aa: CASSVGLAYYEQYF
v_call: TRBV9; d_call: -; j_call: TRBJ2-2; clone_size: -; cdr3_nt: TGTGCCAGCAGCGTAGTGGAGGGCACCGGGGAGCTGTTTTTT; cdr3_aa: CASSVVEGTGELFF
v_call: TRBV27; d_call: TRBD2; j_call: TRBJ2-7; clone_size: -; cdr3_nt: TGTGCCAGCAGTTCCCCTATAGCGGGATCCTACGAGCAGTACTTC; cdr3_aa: CASSSPIAGSYEQYF
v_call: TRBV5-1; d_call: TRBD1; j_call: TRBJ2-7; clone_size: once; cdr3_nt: TGCGCCAGCAGCCTCCCCCAAACCGGACAGGCACGGATGGAGCAGTACTTC; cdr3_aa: CASSLPQTGQARMEQYF
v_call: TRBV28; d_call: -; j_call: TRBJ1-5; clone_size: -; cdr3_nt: TGTGCCAGCAGTTTAGGACAGAATAGCAATCAGCCCCAGCATTTT; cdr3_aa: CASSLGQNSNQPQHF
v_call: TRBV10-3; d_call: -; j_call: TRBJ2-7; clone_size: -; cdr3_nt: TGTGCCATCAGTGAGTCCGGGCCCGAGGTAGATGAGCAGTACTTC; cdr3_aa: CAISESGPEVDEQYF
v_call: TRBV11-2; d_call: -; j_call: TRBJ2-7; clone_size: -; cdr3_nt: TGTGCCAGCAGCTTACAAGACTACGAGCAGTACTTC; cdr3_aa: CASSLQDYEQYF
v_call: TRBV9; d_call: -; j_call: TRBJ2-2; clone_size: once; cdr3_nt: TGTGCCAGCAGCGGCGGGGAAAGGGGCACCGGGGAGCTGTTTTTT; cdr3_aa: CASSGGERGTGELFF
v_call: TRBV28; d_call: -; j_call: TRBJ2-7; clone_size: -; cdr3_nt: TGTGCCACCCTCGAACCTACCTACGAGCAGTACTTC; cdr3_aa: CATLEPTYEQYF
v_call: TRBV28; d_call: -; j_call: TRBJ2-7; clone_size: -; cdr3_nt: TGTGCCAGCAGTTTAAAGACGGTAGCCTACGAGCAGTACTTC; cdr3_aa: CASSLKTVAYEQYF
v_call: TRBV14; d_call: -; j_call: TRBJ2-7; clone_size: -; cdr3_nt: TGTGCCAGCAGCCAAGCCCCCGCCGGGGCGGACGAGCAGTACTTC; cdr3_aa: CASSQAPAGADEQYF
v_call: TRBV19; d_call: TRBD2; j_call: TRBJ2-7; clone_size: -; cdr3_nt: TGTGCCAGTAGTGATGCTAGCGGGTCATACGAGCAGTACTTC; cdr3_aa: CASSDASGSYEQYF
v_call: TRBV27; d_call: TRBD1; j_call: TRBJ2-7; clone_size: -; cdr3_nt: TGTGCCAGCAGTTTGGGGACAGGGGGTCACGAGCAGTACTTC; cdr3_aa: CASSLGTGGHEQYF
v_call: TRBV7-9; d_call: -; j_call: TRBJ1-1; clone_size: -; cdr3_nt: TGTGCCAGCACCTGGGAGGGCGGGAAAGCTTTCTTT; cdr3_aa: CASTWEGGKAFF
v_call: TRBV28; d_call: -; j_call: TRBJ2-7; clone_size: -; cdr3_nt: TGTGCCAGCAATCACGGGAACTACGAGCAGTACTTC; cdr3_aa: CASNHGNYEQYF
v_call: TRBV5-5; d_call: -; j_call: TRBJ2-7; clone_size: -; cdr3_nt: TGTGCCAGCAGCCCTTCGGCGGTAACCTACGAGCAGTACTTC; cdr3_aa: CASSPSAVTYEQYF
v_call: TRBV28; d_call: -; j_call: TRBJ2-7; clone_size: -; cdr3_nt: TGTGCCAGCAGTTTATTAGGTCTTTACGAGCAGTACTTC; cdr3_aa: CASSLLGLYEQYF
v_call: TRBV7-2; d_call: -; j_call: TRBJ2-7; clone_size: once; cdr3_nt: TGTGCCAGCAGCTATCAGGGCTCCTACGAGCAGTACTTC; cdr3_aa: CASSYQGSYEQYF
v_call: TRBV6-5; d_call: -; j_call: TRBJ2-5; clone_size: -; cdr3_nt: TGTGCCAGCAGTTACTCAGGGGGGAAGACCCAGTACTTC; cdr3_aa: CASSYSGGKTQYF
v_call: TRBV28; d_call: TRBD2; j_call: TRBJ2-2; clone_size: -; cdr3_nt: TGTGCCAGCAGTTTTGGGACTAGCTCGGTCGGGGAGCTGTTTTTT; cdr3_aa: CASSFGTSSVGELFF
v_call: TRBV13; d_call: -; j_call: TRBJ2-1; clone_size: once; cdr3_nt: TGTGCCAGCAGCTTGCTAGCCCAATCCTACAATGAGCAGTTCTTC; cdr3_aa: CASSLLAQSYNEQFF
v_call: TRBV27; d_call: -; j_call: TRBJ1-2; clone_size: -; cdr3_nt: TGTGCCAGCAGTTTGTTGGGGGGTTATGGCTACACCTTC; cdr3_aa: CASSLLGGYGYTF
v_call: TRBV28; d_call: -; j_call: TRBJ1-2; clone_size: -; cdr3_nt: TGTGCCAGCAGTTTATCCGGGGCCTACTATGGCTACACCTTC; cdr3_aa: CASSLSGAYYGYTF
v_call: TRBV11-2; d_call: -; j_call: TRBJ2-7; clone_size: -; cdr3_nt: TGTGCCAGCAGCTTAGTTGCCGAGCAGTACTTC; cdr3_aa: CASSLVAEQYF
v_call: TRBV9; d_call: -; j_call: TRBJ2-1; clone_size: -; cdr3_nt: TGTGCCAGCAGCACCTGGAGCAATGAGCAGTTCTTC; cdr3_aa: CASSTWSNEQFF
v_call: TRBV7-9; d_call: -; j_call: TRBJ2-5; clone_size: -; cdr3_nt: TGTGCCAGCAGCTTATCGGAGACCCAGTACTTC; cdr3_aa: CASSLSETQYF
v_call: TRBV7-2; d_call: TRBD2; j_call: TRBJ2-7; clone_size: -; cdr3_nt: TGTGCCAGCAGTCCACAAATGGGGGGACTAGCGGAAACCTACGAGCAGTACTTC; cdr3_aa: CASSPQMGGLAETYEQYF
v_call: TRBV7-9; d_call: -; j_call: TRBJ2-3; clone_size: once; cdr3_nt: TGTGCCAGCAGCTTAGGTTGGAGCCCACAGAAGACTAGCACAGATACGCAGTATTTT; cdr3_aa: CASSLGWSPQKTSTDTQYF
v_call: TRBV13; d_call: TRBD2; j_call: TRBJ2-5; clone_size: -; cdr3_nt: TGTGCCAGCAGCACCGGGACTAGCGGGGAGACCCAGTACTTC; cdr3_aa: CASSTGTSGETQYF
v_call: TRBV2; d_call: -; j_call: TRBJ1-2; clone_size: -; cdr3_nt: TGTGCCAGCAGGGGAGATTTCTACACCTTC; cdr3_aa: CASRGDFYTF
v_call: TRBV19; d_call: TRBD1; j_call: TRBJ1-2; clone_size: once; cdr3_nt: TGTGCCAGTAGTCCTGGGACAGGGGTATATCTGGATGGCTACACCTTC; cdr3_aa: CASSPGTGVYLDGYTF
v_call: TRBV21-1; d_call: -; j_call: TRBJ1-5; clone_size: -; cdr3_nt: TGTGCCAGCAGCAAAGCAGTTCCCGGGACAGGGGACGAATACTTTAACAATCAGCCCCAGCATTTT; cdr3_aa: CASSKAVPGTGDEYFNNQPQHF
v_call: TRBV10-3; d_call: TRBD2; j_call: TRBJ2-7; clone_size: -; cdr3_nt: TGTGCCATCAGTGAGTCGAGTAGCGGGTACTCCTACGAGCAGTACTTC; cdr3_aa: CAISESSSGYSYEQYF
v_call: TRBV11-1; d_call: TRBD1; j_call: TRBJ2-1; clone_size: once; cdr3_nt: TGTGCCAGCAGCCCTAGTGCAGGGGGCAAGTTCTTC; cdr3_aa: CASSPSAGGKFF
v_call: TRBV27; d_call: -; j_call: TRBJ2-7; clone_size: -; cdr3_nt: TGTGCCAGCAGGTATCAATCGGGGGCATACGAGCAGTACTTC; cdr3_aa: CASRYQSGAYEQYF
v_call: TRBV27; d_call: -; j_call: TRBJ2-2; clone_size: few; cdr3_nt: TGTGCCAGCAGTTTATCGGGGAACACCGGGGAGCTGTTTTTT; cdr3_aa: CASSLSGNTGELFF
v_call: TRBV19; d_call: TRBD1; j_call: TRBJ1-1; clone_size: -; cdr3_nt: TGTGCCATCACTTCGACAGGGGGTCTGAACACTGAAGCTTTCTTT; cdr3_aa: CAITSTGGLNTEAFF
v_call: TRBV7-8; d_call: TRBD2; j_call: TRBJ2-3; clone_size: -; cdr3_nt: TGTGCCAGCAGCTTCCTGGGGACTAGCGGGAGTCGCACAGATACGCAGTATTTT; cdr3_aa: CASSFLGTSGSRTDTQYF
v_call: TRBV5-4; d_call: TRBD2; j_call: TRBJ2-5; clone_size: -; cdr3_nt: TGTGCCAGCAGCTTGGCGGTAGCGGGAGGGCCATGGGAGACCCAGTACTTC; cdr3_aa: CASSLAVAGGPWETQYF
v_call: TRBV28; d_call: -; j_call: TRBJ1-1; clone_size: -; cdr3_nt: TGTGCCAGCAGTTTATGGAGGACGGACACTGAAGCTTTCTTT; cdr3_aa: CASSLWRTDTEAFF
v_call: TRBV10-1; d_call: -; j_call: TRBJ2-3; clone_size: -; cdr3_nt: TGCGCCAGCACCCCAGGACCGGGGGCGGCCAACCAGGGGGACACAGATACGCAGTATTTT; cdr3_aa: CASTPGPGAANQGDTDTQYF
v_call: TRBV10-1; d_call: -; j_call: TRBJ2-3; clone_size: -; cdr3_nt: TGCGCCAGCAGTGATACAGGGTTAGGTCGGGATACGCAGTATTTT; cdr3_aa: CASSDTGLGRDTQYF
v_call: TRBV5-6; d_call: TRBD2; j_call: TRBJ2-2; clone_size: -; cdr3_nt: TGTGCCAGCAGCTTGGAACTAGCGGGACCCACCGGGGAGCTGTTTTTT; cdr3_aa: CASSLELAGPTGELFF
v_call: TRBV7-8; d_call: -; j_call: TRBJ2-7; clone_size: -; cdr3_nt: TGTGCCAGCAGCAAAGGGGGGTACGAGCAGTACTTC; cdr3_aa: CASSKGGYEQYF
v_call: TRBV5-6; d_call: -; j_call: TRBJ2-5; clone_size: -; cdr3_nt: TGTGCCAGCAGCTTGGCCTCCTCGCACAGGGAAGAGACCCAGTACTTC; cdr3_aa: CASSLASSHREETQYF
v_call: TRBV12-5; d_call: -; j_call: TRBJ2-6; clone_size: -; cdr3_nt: TGTGCTAGTGGTATATCGAGTTCAGGACAAAGTCGGGCCAACGTCCTGACTTTC; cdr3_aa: CASGISSSGQSRANVLTF
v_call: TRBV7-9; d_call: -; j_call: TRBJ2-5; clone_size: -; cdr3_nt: TGTGCCAGCAGCTTAGCGGTTTTCAACCAAGAGACCCAGTACTTC; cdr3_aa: CASSLAVFNQETQYF
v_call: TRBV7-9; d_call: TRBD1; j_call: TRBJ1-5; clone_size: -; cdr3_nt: TGTGCCAGCAGCGGACAGGGGAGGGCAGGCCAGCCCCAGCATTTT; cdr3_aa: CASSGQGRAGQPQHF
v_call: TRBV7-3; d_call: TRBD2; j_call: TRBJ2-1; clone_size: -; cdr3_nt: TGTGCCAGCAGCTTAACGGCCGGGAGGGCCCCTGAGCAGTTCTTC; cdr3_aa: CASSLTAGRAPEQFF
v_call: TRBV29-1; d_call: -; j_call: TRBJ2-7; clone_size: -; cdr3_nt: TGCAGCGTTGCAGCGGGTGGACTGAACTACGAGCAGTACTTC; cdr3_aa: CSVAAGGLNYEQYF